This T cell receptor (beta chain) is from a study of T cells in localized non-small cell lung cancer. The study, taken as a whole, reports: Only one tumor region was sequenced, so heterogeneity remains possible. Highest T cell clonality was seen in uninvolved adjacent lung, surpassing that measured in tumor. There were a median around 59 of the top 100 tumor clones appearing in adjacent lung. Density of T cells in blood, when higher, went with longer overall survival.

Using immunoSEQ multiplex PCR, the repertoire was profiled, and TCRdb retains in-frame clones only, with some absent. The data show 30,000 or so clones, 87% seen once. In the case of this clone: The antigen is unknown.

V was shortened by 0 bases and J by 4 bases, with 10 bases between the two germline ends. There are 15 residues in the CDR3. In germline, CDR1 is SNHLY, CDR2 FYNNEI. Material: peripheral blood, obtained before any cancer treatment. The genes are TRBV2 and TRBJ1-3; D gene ambiguous. This receptor was taken from a male donor aged 60 or over with stage I lung adenocarcinoma. The DNA of the CDR3 is TGTGCCAGCAGTGAAGCGGAGGTTTCAGGAAACACCATATATTTT. It translates to CASSEAEVSGNTIYF.